The T cell receptor beta chain described here comes from a study of blood T cell repertoires in COVID-19. Between the trimmed V and J ends, which lost 2 bases and 2 bases, there was a span of 15 bases. CDR1 is MNHEY, CDR2 SVGAGI, per germline. The CDR3 length is 16 residues. Some clones are missing from TCRdb's copy, which holds only in-frame ones; the method was immunoSEQ multiplex PCR. The table lists some 150,000 clones, around 87% of them singletons. This TCR derives from a human donor in a cohort sampled during active COVID-19. The rearrangement joins TRBV6-5 to TRBJ1-1; D gene ambiguous. Sequencing used peripheral blood. This chain's CDR3 is CASSYGIRVTNTEAFF. The CDR3 nucleotides are TGTGCCAGCAGTTACGGTATACGGGTAACAAACACTGAAGCTTTCTTT.